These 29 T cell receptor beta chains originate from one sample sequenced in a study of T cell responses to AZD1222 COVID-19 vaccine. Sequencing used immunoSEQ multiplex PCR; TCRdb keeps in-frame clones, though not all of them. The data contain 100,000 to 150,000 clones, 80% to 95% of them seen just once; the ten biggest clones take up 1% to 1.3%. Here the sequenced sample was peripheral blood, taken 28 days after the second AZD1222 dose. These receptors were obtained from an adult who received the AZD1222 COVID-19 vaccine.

Written as DNA, the CDR3 is TGTGCCAGCAGTTCCCTCGGGACCGAGCAGTTCTTC. It codes for CASSSLGTEQFF. This rearrangement joins TRBV12-3 or TRBV12-4 to TRBJ2-1; D may correspond to TRBD1 or TRBD2 (5 bases each). This CDR3 comprises 12 residues. The germline V and J ends were trimmed by 4 bases and 10 bases, with 11 bases remaining between them.

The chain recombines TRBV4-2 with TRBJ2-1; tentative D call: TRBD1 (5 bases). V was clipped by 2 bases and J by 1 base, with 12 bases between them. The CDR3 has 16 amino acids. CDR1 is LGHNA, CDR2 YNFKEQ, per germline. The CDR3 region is CASSQRQLPSYNEQFF. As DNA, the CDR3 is TGTGCCAGCAGCCAAAGACAGCTTCCATCCTACAATGAGCAGTTCTTC.

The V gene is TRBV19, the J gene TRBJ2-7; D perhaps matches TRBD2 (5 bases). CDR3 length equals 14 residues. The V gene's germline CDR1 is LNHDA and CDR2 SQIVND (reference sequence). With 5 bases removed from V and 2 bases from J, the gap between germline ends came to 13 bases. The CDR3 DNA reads TGTGCCAGTAGTTTTAGCAGAGGGACCTACGAGCAGTACTTC. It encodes CASSFSRGTYEQYF.

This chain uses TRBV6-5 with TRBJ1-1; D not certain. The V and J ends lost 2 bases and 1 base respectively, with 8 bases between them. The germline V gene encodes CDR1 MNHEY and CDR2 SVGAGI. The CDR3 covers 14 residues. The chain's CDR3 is CASSYVGQNTEAFF. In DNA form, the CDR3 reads TGTGCCAGCAGTTACGTAGGCCAGAACACTGAAGCTTTCTTT.

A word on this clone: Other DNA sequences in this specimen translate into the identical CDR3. The CDR3 region is CASSLGTDTQYF. The DNA of the CDR3 is TGTGCCAGCAGTTTAGGCACAGATACGCAGTATTTT. V usage is TRBV12-3 or TRBV12-4 and J usage is TRBJ2-3, with D hard to call. The V end lost 1 base, the J end lost 1 base, and 0 bases lay between the germline ends. The CDR3 contains 12 residues.

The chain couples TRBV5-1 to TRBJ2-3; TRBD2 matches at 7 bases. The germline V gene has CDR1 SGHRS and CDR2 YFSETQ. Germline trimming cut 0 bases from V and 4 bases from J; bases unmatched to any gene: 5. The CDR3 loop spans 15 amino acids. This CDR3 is CASSLVGGSADTQYF. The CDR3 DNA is TGCGCCAGCAGCTTGGTGGGGGGGTCGGCAGATACGCAGTATTTT.

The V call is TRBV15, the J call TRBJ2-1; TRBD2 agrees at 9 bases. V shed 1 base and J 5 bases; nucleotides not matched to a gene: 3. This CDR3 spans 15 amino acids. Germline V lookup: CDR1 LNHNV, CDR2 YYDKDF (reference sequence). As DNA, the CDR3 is TGTGCCACCAGCAGAGGACTAGCGGACCACAATGAGCAGTTCTTC. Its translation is CATSRGLADHNEQFF. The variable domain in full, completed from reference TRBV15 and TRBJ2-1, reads DAMVIQNPRYQVTQFGKPVTLSCSQTLNHNVMYWYQQKSSQAPKLLFHYYDKDFNNEADTPDNFQSRRPNTSFCFLDIRSPGLGDTAMYLCATSRGLADHNEQFFGPGTRLTVL.

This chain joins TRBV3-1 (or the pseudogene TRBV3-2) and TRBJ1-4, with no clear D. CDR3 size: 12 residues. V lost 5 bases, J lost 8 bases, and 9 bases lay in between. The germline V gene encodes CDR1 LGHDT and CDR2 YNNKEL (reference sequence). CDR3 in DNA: TGTGCCAGCAGCTCAAGATGGGAAAAACTGTTTTTT. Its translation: CASSSRWEKLFF.

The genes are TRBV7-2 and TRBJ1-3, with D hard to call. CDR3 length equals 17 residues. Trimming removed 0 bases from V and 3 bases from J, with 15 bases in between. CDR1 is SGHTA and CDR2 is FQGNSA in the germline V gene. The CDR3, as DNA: TGTGCCAGCAGCTTAGCCCGAAATTTAGTAATTGGAAACACCATATATTTT. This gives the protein CASSLARNLVIGNTIYF.

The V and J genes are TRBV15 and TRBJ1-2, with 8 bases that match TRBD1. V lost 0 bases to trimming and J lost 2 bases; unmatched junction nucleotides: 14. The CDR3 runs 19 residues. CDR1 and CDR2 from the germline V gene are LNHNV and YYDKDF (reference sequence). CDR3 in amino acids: CATSRDSGPGGDYNYGYTF. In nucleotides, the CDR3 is TGTGCCACCAGCAGAGATAGTGGGCCAGGGGGCGACTACAACTATGGCTACACCTTC.

CDR3 protein: CASSTTVPSEKLFF. The CDR3 DNA is TGTGCCAGCAGCACGACCGTACCCTCTGAAAAACTGTTTTTT. The chain employs TRBV27 and TRBJ1-4; D is uncertain. The CDR3 covers 14 residues. V shed 6 bases and J shed 7 bases, with 15 bases lying between them. The germline V gene encodes CDR1 MNHEY and CDR2 SMNVEV (reference sequence).

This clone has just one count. The CDR3 DNA reads TGTGCCAGCAGCTTCGGGACACTGAACACTGAAGCTTTCTTT. Protein sequence: CASSFGTLNTEAFF. The chain couples TRBV7-2 to TRBJ1-1, with TRBD1 as a possible D gene (6 bases). CDR1 and CDR2 (germline): SGHTA, FQGNSA. With 3 bases removed from V and 0 bases from J, the gap between germline ends came to 8 bases. The length of the CDR3 is 14 residues. Combining the CDR3 with reference TRBV7-2 and TRBJ1-1 gives the whole variable domain GAGVSQSPSNKVTEKGKDVELRCDPISGHTALYWYRQSLGQGLEFLIYFQGNSAPDKSGLPSDRFSAERTGGSVSTLTIQRTQQEDSAVYLCASSFGTLNTEAFFGQGTRLTVV.

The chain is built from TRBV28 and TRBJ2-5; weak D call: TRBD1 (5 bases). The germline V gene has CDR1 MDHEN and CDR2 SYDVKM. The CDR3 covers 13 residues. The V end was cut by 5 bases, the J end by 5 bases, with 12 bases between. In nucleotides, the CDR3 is TGTGCCAGCAGTCAGGGTTCTAGGGAGACCCAGTACTTC. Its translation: CASSQGSRETQYF. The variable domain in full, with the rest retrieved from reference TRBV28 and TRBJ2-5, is DVKVTQSSRYLVKRTGEKVFLECVQDMDHENMFWYRQDPGLGLRLIYFSYDVKMKEKGDIPEGYSVSREKKERFSLILESASTNQTSMYLCASSQGSRETQYFGPGTRLLVL.

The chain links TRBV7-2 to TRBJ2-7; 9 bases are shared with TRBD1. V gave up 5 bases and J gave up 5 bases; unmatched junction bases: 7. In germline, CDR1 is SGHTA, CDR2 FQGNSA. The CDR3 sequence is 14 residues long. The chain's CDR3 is CASSPLQGADEQYF. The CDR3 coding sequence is TGTGCCAGCAGCCCCCTACAGGGGGCCGACGAGCAGTACTTC.

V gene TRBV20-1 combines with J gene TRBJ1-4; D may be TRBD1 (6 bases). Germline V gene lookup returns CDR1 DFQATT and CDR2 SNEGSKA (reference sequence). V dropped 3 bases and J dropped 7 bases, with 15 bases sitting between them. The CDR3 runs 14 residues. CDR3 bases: TGCAGTGCTAGTTCAGACAGGCAAGGTGAAAAACTGTTTTTT. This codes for CSASSDRQGEKLFF.

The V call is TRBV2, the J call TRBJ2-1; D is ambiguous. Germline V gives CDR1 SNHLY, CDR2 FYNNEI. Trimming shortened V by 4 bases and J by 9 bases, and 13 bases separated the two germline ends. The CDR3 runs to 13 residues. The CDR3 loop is CASSGWLDTEQFF. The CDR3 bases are TGTGCCAGCAGTGGCTGGCTAGACACTGAGCAGTTCTTC. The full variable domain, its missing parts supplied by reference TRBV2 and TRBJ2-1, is EPEVTQTPSHQVTQMGQEVILRCVPISNHLYFYWYRQILGQKVEFLVSFYNNEISEKSEIFDDQFSVERPDGSNFTLKIRSTKLEDSAMYFCASSGWLDTEQFFGPGTRLTVL.

The CDR3 DNA reads TGTGCCAGCATGGGTGGGAAGAATGGCTACACCTTC. Translation: CASMGGKNGYTF. The gene calls are TRBV9 and TRBJ1-2, with D unclear. This CDR3 is 12 amino acids long. V lost 6 bases to trimming and J lost 6 bases, with 12 bases between them. Germline assignment: CDR1 SGDLS and CDR2 YYNGEE.

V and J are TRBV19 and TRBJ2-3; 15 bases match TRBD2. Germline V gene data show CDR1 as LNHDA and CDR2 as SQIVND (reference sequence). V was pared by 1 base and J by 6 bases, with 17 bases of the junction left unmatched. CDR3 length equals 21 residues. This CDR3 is CASSIGTPGLAGGRSSDTQYF. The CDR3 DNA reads TGTGCCAGTAGTATAGGTACTCCCGGACTAGCGGGAGGGCGTAGCTCGGATACGCAGTATTTT.

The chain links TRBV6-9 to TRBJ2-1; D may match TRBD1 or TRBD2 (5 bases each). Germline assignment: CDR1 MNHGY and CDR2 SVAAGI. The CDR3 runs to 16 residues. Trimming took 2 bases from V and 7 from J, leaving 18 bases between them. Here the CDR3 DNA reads TGTGCCAGCAGTTATCCCACCGGACACGAGGGTAATGAGCAGTTCTTC. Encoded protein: CASSYPTGHEGNEQFF.

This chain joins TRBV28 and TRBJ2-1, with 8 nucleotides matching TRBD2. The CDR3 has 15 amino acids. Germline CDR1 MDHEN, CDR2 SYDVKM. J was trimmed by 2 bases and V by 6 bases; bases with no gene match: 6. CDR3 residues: CASRTSAPAYNEQFF. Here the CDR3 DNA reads TGTGCCAGCAGGACTAGCGCCCCAGCCTACAATGAGCAGTTCTTC.

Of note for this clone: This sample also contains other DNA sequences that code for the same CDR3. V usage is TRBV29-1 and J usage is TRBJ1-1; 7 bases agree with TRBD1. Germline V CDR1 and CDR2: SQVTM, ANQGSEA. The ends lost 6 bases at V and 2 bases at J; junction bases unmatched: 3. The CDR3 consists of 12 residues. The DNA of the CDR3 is TGCAGCGTAGACAGGGTCAACACTGAAGCTTTCTTT. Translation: CSVDRVNTEAFF.

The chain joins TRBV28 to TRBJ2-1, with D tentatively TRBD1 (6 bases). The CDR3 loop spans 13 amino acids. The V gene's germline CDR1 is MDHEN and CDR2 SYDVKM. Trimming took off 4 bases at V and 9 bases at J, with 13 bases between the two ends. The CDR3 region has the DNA TGTGCCAGCAGTTCAACGAACAGGGTTGAGCAGTTCTTC. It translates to CASSSTNRVEQFF.

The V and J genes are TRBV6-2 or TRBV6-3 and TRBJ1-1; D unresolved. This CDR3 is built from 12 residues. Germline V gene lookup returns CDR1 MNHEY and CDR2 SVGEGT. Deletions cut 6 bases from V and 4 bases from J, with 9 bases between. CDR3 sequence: CASSTTGTEAFF. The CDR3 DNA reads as TGTGCCAGCAGCACTACGGGCACTGAAGCTTTCTTT.

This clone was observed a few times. CDR3 nucleotides: TGTGCCAGCACCCAGCGAGGGGGCGGGACCGGGGAGCTGTTTTTT. This codes for CASTQRGGGTGELFF. The chain links TRBV7-6 to TRBJ2-2, with TRBD1 matching over 7 bases. CDR1 is SGHVS and CDR2 is FNYEAQ in the germline V gene. After removal of 7 bases from V and 5 bases from J, the junction contained 10 bases not matched to a gene. CDR3 size: 15 residues.

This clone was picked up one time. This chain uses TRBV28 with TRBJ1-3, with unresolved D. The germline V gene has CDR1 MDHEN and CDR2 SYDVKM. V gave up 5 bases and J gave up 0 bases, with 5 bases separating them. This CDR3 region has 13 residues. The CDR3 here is CASSPPSGNTIYF. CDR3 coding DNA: TGTGCCAGCAGTCCGCCCTCTGGAAACACCATATATTTT.

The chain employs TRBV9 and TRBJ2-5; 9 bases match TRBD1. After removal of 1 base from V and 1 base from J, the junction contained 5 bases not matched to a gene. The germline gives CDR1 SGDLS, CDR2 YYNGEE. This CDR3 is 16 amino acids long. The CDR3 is CASSVKTGQGQETQYF. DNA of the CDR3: TGTGCCAGCAGCGTAAAAACGGGACAGGGCCAAGAGACCCAGTACTTC.

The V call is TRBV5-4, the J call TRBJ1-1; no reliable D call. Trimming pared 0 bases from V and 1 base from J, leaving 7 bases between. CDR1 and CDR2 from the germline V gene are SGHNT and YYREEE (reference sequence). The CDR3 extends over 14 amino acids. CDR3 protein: CASSLDGANTEAFF. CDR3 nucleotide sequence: TGTGCCAGCAGCTTGGATGGAGCGAACACTGAAGCTTTCTTT.

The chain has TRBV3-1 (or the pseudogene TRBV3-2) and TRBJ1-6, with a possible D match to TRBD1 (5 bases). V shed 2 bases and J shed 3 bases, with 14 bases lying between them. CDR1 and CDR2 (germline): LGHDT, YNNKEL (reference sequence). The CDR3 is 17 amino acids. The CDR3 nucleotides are TGTGCCAGCAGCCAACAGTTGAGAGGGGTCTATAATTCACCCCTCCACTTT. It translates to CASSQQLRGVYNSPLHF.

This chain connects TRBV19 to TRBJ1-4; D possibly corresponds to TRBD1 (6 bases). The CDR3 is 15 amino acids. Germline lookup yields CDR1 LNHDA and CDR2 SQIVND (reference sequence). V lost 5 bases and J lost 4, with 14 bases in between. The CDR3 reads CASSFTQGYNEKLFF. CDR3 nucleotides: TGTGCCAGTAGTTTCACCCAGGGGTATAATGAAAAACTGTTTTTT.